This TCR beta chain was sequenced for a study of CD8+ T cells in alopecia areata. Study information: Recipients were roughly 6-11-week-old female C3H/HeJ mice grafted with skin from approximately 6-12-month-old C3H/HeJ donors with spontaneous alopecia.

Concerning this clone itself: Mouse germline and gene names are used. The read ends 4 residues early relative to the CDR3; the germline J gene fills the gap.

The CDR3 length is 14 residues. Germline lookup yields CDR1 NSQYPW and CDR2 LRSPGD (reference sequence). V lost 3 bases to trimming and J lost 3 bases, with 10 bases between them. Sequencing relied on a cDNA template that was reverse transcribed from extracted RNA. The table came from immunoSEQ multiplex PCR; TCRdb's copy has only in-frame clones and leaves some out. The profile covers around 100,000 clones, none occurring a single time. This TCR was sampled from a C3H/HeJ mouse with alopecia areata. Mice of this strain are of MHC haplotype H2-k. The sequenced sample consisted of lesional skin. The gene calls are TRBV1 and TRBJ2-5; tentative D call: TRBD1 (6 bases). The chain's CDR3 is CTCSAGTTQDTQYF. The CDR3 bases that were read are TGCACCTGCAGTGCGGGGACAACTCAAGAC.